This T cell receptor (beta chain) came from a study of regulatory T cells in long-lasting Graves disease. Findings and caveats of the study: Graves' patients with persistent disease showed TCR diversity lower than patients newly diagnosed.

This CDR3 has 12 residues. Trimming shortened V by 0 bases and J by 6 bases, and 9 bases separated the two germline ends. Germline V gene data show CDR1 as DFQATT and CDR2 as SNEGSKA (reference sequence). Arm-PCR of CDR3 regions and iRepertoire HTBI primers were the basis on which TCR beta libraries were built. Each CDR3 protein is one row after TCRdb ran MiXCR on the multiplex PCR reads. The table shows roughly 610,000 distinct CDR3 sequences, with 15% to 20% occurring only once. On this clonotype itself: What it binds is unknown.

Time point: newly diagnosed GD, antithyroid drugs for less than 3 months. The TCR library used RNA extracted from PBMCs. These data also formed part of another study, on T cells in Graves' hyperthyroidism and ophthalmopathy.

The genes are TRBV20-1 and TRBJ2-7; D ambiguous. The clonotype comes from a man younger than 35 with Graves disease. Sequences were derived from peripheral blood mononuclear cells (PBMCs), sampled at new diagnosis, from a patient treated with antithyroid drugs. As DNA, the CDR3 is TGCAGTGCTAGAGATCAAGTTGTCGAGCAGTACTTC. This translates into CSARDQVVEQYF.